This TCR beta chain was sequenced for a study of CD8 T cells in Susac syndrome. Random hexamers served to reverse transcribe roughly 0.5 to 1 ug RNA. TCRdb redid the calling of the immunoSEQ multiplex PCR reads with MiXCR, one entry per CDR3 protein. The sample holds about 160,000 distinct CDR3 sequences, 94% seen once. The CDR3 totals 13 residues. V dropped 7 bases and J dropped 1; count of bases not matched to a gene: 2. The germline CDR1 and CDR2 sequences are SQVTM and ANQGSEA. The genes are TRBV29-1 and TRBJ2-3; 10 positions agree with TRBD2. Sequences were obtained from CD4+ T cells from PBMCs. The sequence came from a human donor with multiple sclerosis. The CDR3 region is CSAGLAGTDTQYF. The CDR3 DNA sequence: TGCAGCGCCGGACTAGCGGGCACAGATACGCAGTATTTT.